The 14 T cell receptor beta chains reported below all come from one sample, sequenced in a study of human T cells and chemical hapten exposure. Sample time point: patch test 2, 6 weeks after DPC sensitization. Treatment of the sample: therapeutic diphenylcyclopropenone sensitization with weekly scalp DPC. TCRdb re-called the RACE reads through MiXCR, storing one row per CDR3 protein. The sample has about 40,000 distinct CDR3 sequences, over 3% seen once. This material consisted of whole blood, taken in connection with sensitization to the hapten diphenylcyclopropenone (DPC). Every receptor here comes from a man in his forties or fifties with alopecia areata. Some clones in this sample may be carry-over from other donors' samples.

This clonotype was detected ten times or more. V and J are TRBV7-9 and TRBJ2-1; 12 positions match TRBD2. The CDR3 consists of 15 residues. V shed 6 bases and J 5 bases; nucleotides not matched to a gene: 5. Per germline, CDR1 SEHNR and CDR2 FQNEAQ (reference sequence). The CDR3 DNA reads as TGTGCCAGCAGTCGCCGACTAGCGGGGGACAATGAGCAGTTCTTC. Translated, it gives CASSRRLAGDNEQFF. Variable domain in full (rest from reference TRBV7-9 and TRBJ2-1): DTGVSQNPRHKITKRGQNVTFRCDPISEHNRLYWYRQTLGQGPEFLTYFQNEAQLEKSRLLSDRFSAERPKGSFSTLEIQRTEQGDSAMYLCASSRRLAGDNEQFFGPGTRLTVL.

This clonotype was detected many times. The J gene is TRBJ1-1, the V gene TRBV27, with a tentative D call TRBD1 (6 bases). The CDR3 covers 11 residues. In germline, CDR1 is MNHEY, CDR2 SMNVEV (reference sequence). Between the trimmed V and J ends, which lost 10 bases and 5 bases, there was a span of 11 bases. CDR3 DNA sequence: TGTGCCACCGAACAGGGAACTGAAGCTTTCTTT. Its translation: CATEQGTEAFF.

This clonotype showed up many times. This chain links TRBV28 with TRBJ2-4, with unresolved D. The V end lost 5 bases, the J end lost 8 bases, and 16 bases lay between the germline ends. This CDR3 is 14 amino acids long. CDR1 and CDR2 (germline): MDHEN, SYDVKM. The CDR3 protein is CASSVEENIDIQYF. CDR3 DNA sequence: TGTGCCAGCAGTGTCGAAGAGAATATAGACATTCAGTACTTC.

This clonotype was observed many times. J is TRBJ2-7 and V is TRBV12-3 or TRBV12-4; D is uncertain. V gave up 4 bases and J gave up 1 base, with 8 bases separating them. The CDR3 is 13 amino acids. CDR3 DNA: TGTGCCAGCAGTTCGGTCACATCCTACGAGCAGTACTTC. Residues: CASSSVTSYEQYF.

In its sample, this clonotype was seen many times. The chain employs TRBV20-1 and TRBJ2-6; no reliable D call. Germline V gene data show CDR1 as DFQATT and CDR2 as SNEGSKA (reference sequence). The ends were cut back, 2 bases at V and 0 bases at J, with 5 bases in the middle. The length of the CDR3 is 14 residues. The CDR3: CSARPLSGANVLTF. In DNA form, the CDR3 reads TGCAGTGCTAGACCCCTCTCTGGGGCCAACGTCCTGACTTTC.

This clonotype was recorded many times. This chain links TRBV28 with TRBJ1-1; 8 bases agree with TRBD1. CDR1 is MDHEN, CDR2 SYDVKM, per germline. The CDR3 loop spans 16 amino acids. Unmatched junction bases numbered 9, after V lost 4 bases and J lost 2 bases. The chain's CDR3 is CASSSTPGGLNTEAFF. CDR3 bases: TGTGCCAGCAGTTCTACCCCAGGGGGCCTTAACACTGAAGCTTTCTTT. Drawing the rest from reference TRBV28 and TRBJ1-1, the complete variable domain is DVKVTQSSRYLVKRTGEKVFLECVQDMDHENMFWYRQDPGLGLRLIYFSYDVKMKEKGDIPEGYSVSREKKERFSLILESASTNQTSMYLCASSSTPGGLNTEAFFGQGTRLTVV.

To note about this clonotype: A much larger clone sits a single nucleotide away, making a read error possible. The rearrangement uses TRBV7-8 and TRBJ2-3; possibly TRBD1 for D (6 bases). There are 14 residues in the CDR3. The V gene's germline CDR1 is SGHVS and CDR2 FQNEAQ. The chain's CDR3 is CVSSPRSGADTQYF. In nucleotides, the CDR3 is TGTGTCAGCAGCCCACGTTCAGGGGCCGATACGCAGTATTTT. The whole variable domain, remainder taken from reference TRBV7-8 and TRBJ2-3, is GAGVSQSPRYKVAKRGQDVALRCDPISGHVSLFWYQQALGQGPEFLTYFQNEAQLDKSGLPSDRFFAERPEGSVSTLKIQRTQQEDSAVYLCVSSPRSGADTQYFGPGTRLTVL.

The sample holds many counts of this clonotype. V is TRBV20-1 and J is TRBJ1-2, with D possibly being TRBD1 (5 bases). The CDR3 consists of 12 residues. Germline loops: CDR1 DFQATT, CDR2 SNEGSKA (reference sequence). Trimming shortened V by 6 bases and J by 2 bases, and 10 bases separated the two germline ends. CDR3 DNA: TGCAGTGCCTCGGGGGGGAACTATGGCTACACCTTC. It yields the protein CSASGGNYGYTF.

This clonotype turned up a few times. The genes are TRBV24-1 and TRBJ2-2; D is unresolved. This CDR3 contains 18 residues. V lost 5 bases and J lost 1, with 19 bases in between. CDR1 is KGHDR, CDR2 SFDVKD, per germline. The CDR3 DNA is TGTGCCACCAGTGTAGGCGGCAGGAAAAACGTGAACACCGGGGAGCTGTTTTTT. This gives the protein CATSVGGRKNVNTGELFF.

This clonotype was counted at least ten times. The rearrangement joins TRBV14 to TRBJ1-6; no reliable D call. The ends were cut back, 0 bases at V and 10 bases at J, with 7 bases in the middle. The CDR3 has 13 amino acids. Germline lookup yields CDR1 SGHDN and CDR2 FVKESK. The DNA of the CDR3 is TGTGCCAGCAGCCAAGAGTTGGAATCACCCCTCCACTTT. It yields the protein CASSQELESPLHF. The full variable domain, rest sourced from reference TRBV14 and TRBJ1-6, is EAGVTQFPSHSVIEKGQTVTLRCDPISGHDNLYWYRRVMGKEIKFLLHFVKESKQDESGMPNNRFLAERTGGTYSTLKVQPAELEDSGVYFCASSQELESPLHFGNGTRLTVT.

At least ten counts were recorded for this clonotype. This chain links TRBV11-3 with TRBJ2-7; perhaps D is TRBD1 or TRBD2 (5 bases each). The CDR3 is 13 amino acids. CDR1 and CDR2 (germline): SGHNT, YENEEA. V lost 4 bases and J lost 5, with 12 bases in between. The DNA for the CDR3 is TGTGCCAGCAGCTCCGGGGCTGGGGACGAGCAGTACTTC. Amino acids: CASSSGAGDEQYF.

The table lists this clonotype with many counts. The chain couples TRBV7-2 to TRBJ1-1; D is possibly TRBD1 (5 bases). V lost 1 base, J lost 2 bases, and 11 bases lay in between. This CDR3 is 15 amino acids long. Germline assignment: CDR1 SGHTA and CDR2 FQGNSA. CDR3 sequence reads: CASSLDSGANTEAFF. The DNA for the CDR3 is TGTGCCAGCAGCTTAGATTCCGGGGCCAACACTGAAGCTTTCTTT.

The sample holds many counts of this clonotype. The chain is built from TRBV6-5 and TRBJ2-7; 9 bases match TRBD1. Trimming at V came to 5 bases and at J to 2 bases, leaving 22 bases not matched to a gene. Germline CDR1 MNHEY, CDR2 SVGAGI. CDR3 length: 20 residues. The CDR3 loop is CASSQTEQGARAMRPYEQYF. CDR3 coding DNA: TGTGCCAGCAGTCAAACCGAACAGGGGGCTCGAGCCATGAGACCCTACGAGCAGTACTTC.

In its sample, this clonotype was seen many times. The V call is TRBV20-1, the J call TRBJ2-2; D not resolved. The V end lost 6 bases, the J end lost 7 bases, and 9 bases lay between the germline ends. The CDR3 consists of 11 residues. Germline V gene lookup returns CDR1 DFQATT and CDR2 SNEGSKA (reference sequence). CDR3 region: CSAHTGGELFF. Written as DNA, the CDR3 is TGCAGTGCCCATACCGGCGGGGAGCTGTTTTTT.